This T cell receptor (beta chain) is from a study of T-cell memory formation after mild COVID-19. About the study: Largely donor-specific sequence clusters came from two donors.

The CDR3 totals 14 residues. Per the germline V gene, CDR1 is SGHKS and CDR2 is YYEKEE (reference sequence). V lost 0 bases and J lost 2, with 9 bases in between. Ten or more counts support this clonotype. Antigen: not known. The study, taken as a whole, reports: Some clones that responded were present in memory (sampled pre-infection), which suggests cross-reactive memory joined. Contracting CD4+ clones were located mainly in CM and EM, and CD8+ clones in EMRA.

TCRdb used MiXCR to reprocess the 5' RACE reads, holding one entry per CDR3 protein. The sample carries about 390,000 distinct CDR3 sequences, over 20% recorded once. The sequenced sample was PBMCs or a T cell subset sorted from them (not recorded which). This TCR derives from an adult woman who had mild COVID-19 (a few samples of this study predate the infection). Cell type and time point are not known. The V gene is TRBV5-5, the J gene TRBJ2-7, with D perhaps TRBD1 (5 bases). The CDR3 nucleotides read TGTGCCAGCAGCTTGGGGTTAGGGGCCTACGAGCAGTACTTC. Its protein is CASSLGLGAYEQYF.